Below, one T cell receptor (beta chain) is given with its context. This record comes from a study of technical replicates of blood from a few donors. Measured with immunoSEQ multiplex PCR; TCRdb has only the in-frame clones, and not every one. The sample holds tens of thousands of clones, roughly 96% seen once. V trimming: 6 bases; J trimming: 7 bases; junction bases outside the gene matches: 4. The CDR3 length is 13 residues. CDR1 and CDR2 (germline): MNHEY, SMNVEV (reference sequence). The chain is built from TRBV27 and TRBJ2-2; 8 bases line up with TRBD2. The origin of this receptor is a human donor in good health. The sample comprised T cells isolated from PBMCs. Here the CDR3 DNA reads TGTGCCAGCAGCCTTAGCGGGGTCGGGGAGCTGTTTTTT. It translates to CASSLSGVGELFF.